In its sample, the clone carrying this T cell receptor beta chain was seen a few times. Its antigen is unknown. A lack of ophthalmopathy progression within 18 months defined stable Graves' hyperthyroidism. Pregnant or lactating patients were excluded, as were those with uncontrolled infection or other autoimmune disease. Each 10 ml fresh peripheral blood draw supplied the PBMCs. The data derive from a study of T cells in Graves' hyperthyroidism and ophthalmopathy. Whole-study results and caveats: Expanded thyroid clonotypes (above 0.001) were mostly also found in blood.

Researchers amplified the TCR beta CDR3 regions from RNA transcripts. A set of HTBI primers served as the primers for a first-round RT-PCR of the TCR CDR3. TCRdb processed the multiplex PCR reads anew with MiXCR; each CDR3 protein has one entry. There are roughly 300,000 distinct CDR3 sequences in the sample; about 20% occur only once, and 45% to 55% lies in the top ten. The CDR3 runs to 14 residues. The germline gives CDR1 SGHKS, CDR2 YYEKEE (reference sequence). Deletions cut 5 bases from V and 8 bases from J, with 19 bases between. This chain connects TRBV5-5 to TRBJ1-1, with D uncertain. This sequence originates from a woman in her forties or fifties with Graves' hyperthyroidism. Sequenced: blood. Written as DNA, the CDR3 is TGTGCCAGCAGTCGCTCCCGGGCCCAAGGAGAAGCTTTCTTT. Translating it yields CASSRSRAQGEAFF.